This is a list of T cell receptor beta chains from one sample in a study of T cell repertoires in cytomegalovirus infection. TCRdb passed the reads through MiXCR, listing each CDR3 protein once. The sample yields 170,000 or so distinct CDR3 sequences, 17% seen once. What was sequenced was CD8+ T cells from PBMCs. The receptors derive from a human donor in good health (CMV status not recorded). Some clones in this sample may be carry-over from other donors' samples. The CDR3 runs from the conserved cysteine through the conserved F or W. A D gene is named only where the DNA matches it firmly. The size field is filled for only some rows; it gives once, few, many or a size class.

>TRBD1|TRBJ2-3|TRBV7-2|.
CASSRGTASTDTQYF
TGTGCCAGCAGCAGGGGGACAGCTAGCACAGATACGCAGTATTTT
>TRBD2|TRBJ2-5|TRBV4-1|few
CASSIRGGGASGETQYF
TGCGCCAGCAGCATACGGGGCGGGGGGGCCTCAGGAGAGACCCAGTACTTC
>.|TRBJ2-2|TRBV6-1|few
CASSEGQTWTGELFF
TGTGCCAGCAGTGAGGGTCAGACTTGGACCGGGGAGCTGTTTTTT
>.|TRBJ1-2|TRBV6-6|few
CASRLDRTDYGYTF
TGTGCCAGCAGGCTCGACAGAACCGACTATGGCTACACCTTC
>.|TRBJ1-1|TRBV6-1|few
CASKEGTEPGIKNTEAFF
TGTGCCAGCAAGGAAGGGACGGAGCCAGGTATTAAGAACACTGAAGCTTTCTTT
>.|TRBJ1-4|TRBV7-9|few
CASNTGSATNEKLFF
TGTGCCAGCAACACAGGCTCTGCAACTAATGAAAAACTGTTTTTT
>TRBD1|TRBJ2-1|TRBV29-1|few
CSVGDRGRLGNEQFF
TGCAGCGTTGGGGACAGGGGGCGACTCGGCAATGAGCAGTTCTTC
>.|TRBJ1-1|TRBV28|few
CASSSPEGRMNTEAFF
TGTGCCAGCAGTTCCCCCGAGGGGCGCATGAACACTGAAGCTTTCTTT
>.|TRBJ2-3|TRBV25-1|.
CASSEPPSPSRFPDTQYF
TGTGCCAGCAGTGAACCCCCGTCTCCCTCAAGGTTCCCAGATACGCAGTATTTT
>TRBD2|TRBJ2-2|TRBV6-2/TRBV6-3|few
CASSKQRGGSGTGELFF
TGTGCCAGCAGCAAGCAGCGGGGGGGCTCGGGCACCGGGGAGCTGTTTTTT
>.|TRBJ2-3|TRBV7-6|few
CASSPGRGTQYF
TGTGCCAGCAGCCCCGGTAGAGGTACGCAGTATTTT
>TRBD1|TRBJ2-7|TRBV7-9|.
CASSFSDRGRGEQYF
TGTGCCAGCAGCTTTTCGGACAGGGGGCGCGGGGAGCAGTACTTC
>.|TRBJ1-4|TRBV13|few
CASSLFRDTSTNEKLFF
TGTGCCAGCAGCTTATTCCGAGACACTTCAACTAATGAAAAACTGTTTTTT
>.|TRBJ1-4|TRBV11-2|few
CASSTSGTSGEKLFF
TGTGCCAGCAGCACGTCCGGGACAAGCGGCGAAAAACTGTTTTTT
>.|TRBJ1-2|TRBV6-1|few
CASTNLRARDYGYTF
TGTGCCAGCACCAACCTGAGGGCGCGGGACTATGGCTACACCTTC
>.|TRBJ2-3|TRBV6-8|.
CASSYGGRSTDTQYF
TGTGCCAGCAGTTACGGGGGCCGAAGCACAGATACGCAGTATTTT
>.|TRBJ1-2|TRBV12-5|.
CASGPGLFGGGNGYTF
TGTGCTAGTGGTCCCGGTCTTTTTGGGGGTGGGAATGGCTACACCTTC
>.|TRBJ2-5|TRBV28|few
CASSPRHGQETQYF
TGTGCCAGCAGTCCCAGACACGGTCAAGAGACCCAGTACTTC
>.|TRBJ1-1|TRBV6-6|.
CASTPREGIMNTEAFF
TGTGCCAGCACCCCCCGGGAGGGTATTATGAACACTGAAGCTTTCTTT
>TRBD1|TRBJ2-7|TRBV7-9|few
CASSFPRQGSYEQYF
TGTGCCAGCAGCTTTCCGAGACAGGGTTCCTACGAGCAGTACTTC
>TRBD1|TRBJ2-2|TRBV10-3|few
CAISEPRDRGNTGELFF
TGTGCCATCAGTGAACCGAGGGACAGGGGCAACACCGGGGAGCTGTTTTTT
>.|TRBJ1-1|TRBV6-1|few
CARPMDVGNTEAFF
TGTGCCCGCCCGATGGACGTCGGGAACACTGAAGCTTTCTTT
>.|TRBJ2-1|TRBV7-9|few
CASSSPSGTSAYNEQFF
TGTGCCAGCAGTTCCCCATCCGGGACATCGGCCTACAATGAGCAGTTCTTC
>TRBD2|TRBJ2-1|TRBV7-2|few
CASSLSGGAPNEQFF
TGTGCCAGCAGTCTCAGCGGGGGGGCGCCCAATGAGCAGTTCTTC
>.|TRBJ2-7|TRBV7-2|many
CASSLVSGSYEQYF
TGTGCCAGCAGCTTAGTCAGCGGATCCTACGAGCAGTACTTC
>TRBD1|TRBJ2-1|TRBV7-8|few
CASSLSGGLSNEQFF
TGTGCCAGCAGCTTATCAGGGGGTCTTTCCAATGAGCAGTTCTTC
>.|TRBJ2-7|TRBV2|.
CAMIDDGTYEQYF
TGTGCCATGATTGACGACGGGACCTACGAGCAGTACTTC